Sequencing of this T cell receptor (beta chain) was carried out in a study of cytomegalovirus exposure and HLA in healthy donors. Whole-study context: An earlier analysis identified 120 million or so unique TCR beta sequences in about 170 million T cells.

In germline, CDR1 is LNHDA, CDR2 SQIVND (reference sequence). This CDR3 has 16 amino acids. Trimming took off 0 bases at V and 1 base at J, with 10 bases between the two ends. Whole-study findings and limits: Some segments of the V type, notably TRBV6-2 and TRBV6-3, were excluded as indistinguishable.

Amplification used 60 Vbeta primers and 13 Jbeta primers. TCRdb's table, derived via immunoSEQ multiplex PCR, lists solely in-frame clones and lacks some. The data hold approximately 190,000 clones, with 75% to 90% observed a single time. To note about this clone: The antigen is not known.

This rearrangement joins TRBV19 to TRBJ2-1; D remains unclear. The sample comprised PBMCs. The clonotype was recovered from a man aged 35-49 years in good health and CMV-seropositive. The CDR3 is CASSIDQEPSYNEQFF. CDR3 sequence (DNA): TGTGCCAGTAGTATAGATCAGGAACCGTCCTACAATGAGCAGTTCTTC. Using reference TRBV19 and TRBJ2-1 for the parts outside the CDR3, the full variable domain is DGGITQSPKYLFRKEGQNVTLSCEQNLNHDAMYWYRQDPGQGLRLIYYSQIVNDFQKGDIAEGYSVSREKKESFPLTVTSAQKNPTAFYLCASSIDQEPSYNEQFFGPGTRLTVL.